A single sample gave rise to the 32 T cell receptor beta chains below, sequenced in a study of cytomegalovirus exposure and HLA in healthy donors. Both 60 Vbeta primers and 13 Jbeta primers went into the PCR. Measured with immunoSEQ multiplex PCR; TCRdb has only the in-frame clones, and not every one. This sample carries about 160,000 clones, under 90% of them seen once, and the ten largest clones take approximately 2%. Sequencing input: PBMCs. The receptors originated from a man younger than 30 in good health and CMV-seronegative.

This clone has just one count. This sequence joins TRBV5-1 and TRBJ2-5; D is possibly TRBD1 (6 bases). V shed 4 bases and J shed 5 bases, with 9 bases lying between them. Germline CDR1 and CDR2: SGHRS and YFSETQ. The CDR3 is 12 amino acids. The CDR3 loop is CASSRTDETQYF. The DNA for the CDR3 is TGCGCCAGCAGCCGGACAGATGAGACCCAGTACTTC.

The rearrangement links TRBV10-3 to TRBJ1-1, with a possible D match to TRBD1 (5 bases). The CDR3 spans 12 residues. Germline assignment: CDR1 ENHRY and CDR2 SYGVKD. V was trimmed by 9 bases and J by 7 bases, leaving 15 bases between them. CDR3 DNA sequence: TGTGCCATTCGAACCACAGGATTTGAAGCTTTCTTT. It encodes CAIRTTGFEAFF.

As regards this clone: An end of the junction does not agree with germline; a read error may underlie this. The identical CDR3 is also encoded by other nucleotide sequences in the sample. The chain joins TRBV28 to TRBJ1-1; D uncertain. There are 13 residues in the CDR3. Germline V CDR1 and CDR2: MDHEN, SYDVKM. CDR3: CASSLRGFSEAFF. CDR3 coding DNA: TGTGCCAGCAGTTTAAGAGGGTTCAGTGAAGCCTTCTTT.

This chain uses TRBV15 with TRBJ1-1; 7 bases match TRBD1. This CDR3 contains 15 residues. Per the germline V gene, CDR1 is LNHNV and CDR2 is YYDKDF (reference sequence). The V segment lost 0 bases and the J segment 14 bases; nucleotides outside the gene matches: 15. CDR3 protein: CATSRDGRDSVHAFF. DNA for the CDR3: TGTGCCACCAGCAGAGATGGAAGGGACAGTGTACACGCCTTCTTT. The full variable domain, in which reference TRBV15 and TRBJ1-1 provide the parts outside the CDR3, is DAMVIQNPRYQVTQFGKPVTLSCSQTLNHNVMYWYQQKSSQAPKLLFHYYDKDFNNEADTPDNFQSRRPNTSFCFLDIRSPGLGDTAMYLCATSRDGRDSVHAFFGQGTRLTVV.

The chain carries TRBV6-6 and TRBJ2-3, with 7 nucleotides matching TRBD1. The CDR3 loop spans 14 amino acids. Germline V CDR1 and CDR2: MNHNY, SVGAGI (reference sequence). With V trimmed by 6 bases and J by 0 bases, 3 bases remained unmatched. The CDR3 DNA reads TGTGCCAGCAGCGGGACAGTTAGCACAGATACGCAGTATTTT. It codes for CASSGTVSTDTQYF.

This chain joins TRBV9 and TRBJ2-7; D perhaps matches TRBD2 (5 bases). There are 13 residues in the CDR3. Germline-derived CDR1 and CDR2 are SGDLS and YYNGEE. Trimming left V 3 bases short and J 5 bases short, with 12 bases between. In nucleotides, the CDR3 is TGTGCCAGCAGCGCCGAGGGCCTGAACGAGCAGTACTTC. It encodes CASSAEGLNEQYF.

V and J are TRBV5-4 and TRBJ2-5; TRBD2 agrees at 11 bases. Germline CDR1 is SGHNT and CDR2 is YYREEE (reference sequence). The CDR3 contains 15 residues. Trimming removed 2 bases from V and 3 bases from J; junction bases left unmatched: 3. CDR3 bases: TGTGCCAGCAGCTTCGCTAGCGGGGGGAAAGAGACCCAGTACTTC. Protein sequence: CASSFASGGKETQYF.

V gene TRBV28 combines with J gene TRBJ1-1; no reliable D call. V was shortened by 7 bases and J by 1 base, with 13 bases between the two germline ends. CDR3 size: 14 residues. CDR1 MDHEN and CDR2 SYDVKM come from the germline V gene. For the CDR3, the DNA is TGTGCCAGCACAAGACACGGCGCGAACACTGAAGCTTTCTTT. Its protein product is CASTRHGANTEAFF.

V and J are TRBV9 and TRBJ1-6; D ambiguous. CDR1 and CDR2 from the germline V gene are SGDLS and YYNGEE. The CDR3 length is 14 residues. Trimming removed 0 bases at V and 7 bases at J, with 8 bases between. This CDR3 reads CASSVEGGNSPLHF. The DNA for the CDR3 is TGTGCCAGCAGCGTAGAGGGAGGGAATTCACCCCTCCACTTT.

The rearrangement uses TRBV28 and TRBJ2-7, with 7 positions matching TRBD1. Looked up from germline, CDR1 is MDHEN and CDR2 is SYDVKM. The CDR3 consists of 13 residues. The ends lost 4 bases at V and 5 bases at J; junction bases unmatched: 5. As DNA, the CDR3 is TGTGCCAGCAGTTCTAGGGGGCGCGACGAGCAGTACTTC. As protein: CASSSRGRDEQYF.

The CDR3 DNA follows: TGTGCCAGCAGCGTAGGTCCTAGCGGGAGCTACGAGCAGTACTTC. It specifies CASSVGPSGSYEQYF. The chain joins TRBV9 to TRBJ2-7, with TRBD2 matching over 10 bases. Trimming at V came to 0 bases and at J to 3 bases, leaving 3 bases not matched to a gene. The germline V gene has CDR1 SGDLS and CDR2 YYNGEE. This CDR3 is built from 15 residues.

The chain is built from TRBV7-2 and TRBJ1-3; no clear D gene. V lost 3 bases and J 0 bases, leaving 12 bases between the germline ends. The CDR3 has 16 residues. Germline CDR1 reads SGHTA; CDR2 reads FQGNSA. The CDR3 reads CASSLFAGSSGNTIYF. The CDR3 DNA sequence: TGTGCCAGCAGCTTGTTTGCGGGGAGCTCTGGAAACACCATATATTTT.

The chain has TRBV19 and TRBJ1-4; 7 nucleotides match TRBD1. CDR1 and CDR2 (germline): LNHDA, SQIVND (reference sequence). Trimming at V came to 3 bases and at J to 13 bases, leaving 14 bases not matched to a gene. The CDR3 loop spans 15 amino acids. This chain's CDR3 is CASSINPTGPHGLFF. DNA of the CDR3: TGTGCCAGTAGTATTAACCCGACAGGGCCACATGGACTGTTTTTT.

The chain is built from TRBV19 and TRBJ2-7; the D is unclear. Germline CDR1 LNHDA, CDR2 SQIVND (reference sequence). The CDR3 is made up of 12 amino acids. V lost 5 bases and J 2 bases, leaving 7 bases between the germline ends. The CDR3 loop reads CASSLSPYEQYF. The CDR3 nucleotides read TGTGCCAGTAGTCTATCCCCCTACGAGCAGTACTTC.

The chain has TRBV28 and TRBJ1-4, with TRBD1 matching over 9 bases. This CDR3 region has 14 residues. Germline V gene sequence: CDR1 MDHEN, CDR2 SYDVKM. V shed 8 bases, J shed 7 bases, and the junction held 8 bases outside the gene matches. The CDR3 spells CASGPGTGLEKLFF. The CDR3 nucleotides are TGTGCCAGCGGACCCGGGACAGGGCTTGAAAAACTGTTTTTT. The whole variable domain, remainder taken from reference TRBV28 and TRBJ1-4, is DVKVTQSSRYLVKRTGEKVFLECVQDMDHENMFWYRQDPGLGLRLIYFSYDVKMKEKGDIPEGYSVSREKKERFSLILESASTNQTSMYLCASGPGTGLEKLFFGSGTQLSVL.

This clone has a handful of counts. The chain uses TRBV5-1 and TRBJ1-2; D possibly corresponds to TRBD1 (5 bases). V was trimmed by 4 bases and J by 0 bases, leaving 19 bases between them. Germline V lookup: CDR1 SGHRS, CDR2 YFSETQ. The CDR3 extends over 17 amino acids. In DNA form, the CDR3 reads TGCGCCAGCAGCGGGGGGGGAGGATTACCAACTAACTATGGCTACACCTTC. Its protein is CASSGGGGLPTNYGYTF.

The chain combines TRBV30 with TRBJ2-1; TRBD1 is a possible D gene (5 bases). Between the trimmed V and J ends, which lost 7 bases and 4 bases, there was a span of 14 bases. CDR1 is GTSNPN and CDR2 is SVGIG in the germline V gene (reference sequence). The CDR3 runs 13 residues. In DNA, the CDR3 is TGTGCCTCGCGGCAGGCAGGGTACAATGAGCAGTTCTTC. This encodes CASRQAGYNEQFF.

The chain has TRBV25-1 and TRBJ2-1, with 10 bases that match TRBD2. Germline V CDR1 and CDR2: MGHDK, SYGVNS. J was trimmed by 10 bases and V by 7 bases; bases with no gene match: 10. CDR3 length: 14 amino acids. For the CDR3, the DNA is TGTGCCAGCACCCCAGCGGGGGGGCCTGGCGAGCAGTTCTTC. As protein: CASTPAGGPGEQFF.

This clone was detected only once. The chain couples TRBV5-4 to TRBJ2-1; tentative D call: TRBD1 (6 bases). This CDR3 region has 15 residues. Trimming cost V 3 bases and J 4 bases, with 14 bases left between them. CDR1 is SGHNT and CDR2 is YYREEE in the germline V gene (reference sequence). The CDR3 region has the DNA TGTGCCAGCAGCTATGGCGGACAGATATACAATGAGCAGTTCTTC. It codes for CASSYGGQIYNEQFF.

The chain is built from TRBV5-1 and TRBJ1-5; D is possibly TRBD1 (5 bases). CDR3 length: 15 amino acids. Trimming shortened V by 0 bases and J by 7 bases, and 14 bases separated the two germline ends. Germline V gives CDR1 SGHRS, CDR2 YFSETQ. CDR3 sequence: CASSLVGEGGQPQHF. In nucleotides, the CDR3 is TGCGCCAGCAGCTTGGTGGGGGAGGGTGGCCAGCCCCAGCATTTT.

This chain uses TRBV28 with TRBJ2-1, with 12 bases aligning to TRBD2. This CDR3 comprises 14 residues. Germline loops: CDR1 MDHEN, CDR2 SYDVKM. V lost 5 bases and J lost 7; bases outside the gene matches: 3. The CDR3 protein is CASSELAGGNEQFF. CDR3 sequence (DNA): TGTGCCAGCAGTGAACTAGCGGGGGGTAATGAGCAGTTCTTC.

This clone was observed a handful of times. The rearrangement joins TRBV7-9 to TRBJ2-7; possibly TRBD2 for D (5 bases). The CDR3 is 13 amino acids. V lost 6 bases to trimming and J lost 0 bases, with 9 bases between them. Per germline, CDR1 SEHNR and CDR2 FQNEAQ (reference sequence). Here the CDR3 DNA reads TGTGCCAGCAGAGCGGAGAGCTCCTACGAGCAGTACTTC. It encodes CASRAESSYEQYF.

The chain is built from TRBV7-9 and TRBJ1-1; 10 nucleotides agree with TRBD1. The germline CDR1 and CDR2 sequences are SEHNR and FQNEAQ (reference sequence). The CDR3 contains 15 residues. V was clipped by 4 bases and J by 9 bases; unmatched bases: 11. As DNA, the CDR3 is TGTGCCAGCAGCTCCCGGGACAGGGGCCCCTTTCAAGCTTTCTTT. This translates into CASSSRDRGPFQAFF.

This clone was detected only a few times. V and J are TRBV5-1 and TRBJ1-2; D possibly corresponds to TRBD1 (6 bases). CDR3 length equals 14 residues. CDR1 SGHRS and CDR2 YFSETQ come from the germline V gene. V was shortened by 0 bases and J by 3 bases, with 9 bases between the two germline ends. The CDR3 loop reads CASSLVNRDYGYTF. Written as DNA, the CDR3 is TGCGCCAGCAGCTTGGTCAACAGGGACTATGGCTACACCTTC.

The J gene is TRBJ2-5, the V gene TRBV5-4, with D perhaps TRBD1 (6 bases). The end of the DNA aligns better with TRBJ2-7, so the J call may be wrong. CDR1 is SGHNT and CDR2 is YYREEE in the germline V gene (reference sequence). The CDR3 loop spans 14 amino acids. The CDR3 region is CASSLFGQFYEQYF. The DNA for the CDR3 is TGTGCCAGCAGCTTGTTCGGACAGTTCTACGAGCAGTACTTC.

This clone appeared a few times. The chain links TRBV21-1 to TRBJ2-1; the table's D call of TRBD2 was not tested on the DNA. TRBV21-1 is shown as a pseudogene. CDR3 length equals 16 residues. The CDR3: CASSLTGGARVYEQFF. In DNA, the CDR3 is TGTGCCAGCAGCCTCACCGGAGGGGCGCGGGTCTATGAGCAGTTCTTC.

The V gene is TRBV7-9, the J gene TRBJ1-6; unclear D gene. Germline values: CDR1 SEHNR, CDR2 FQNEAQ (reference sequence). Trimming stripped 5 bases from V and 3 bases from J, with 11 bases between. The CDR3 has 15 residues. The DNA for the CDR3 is TGTGCCAGCAGCCTTCCGCGGGGCTATAATTCACCCCTCCACTTT. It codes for CASSLPRGYNSPLHF. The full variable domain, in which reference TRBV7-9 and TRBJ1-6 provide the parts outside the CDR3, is DTGVSQNPRHKITKRGQNVTFRCDPISEHNRLYWYRQTLGQGPEFLTYFQNEAQLEKSRLLSDRFSAERPKGSFSTLEIQRTEQGDSAMYLCASSLPRGYNSPLHFGNGTRLTVT.

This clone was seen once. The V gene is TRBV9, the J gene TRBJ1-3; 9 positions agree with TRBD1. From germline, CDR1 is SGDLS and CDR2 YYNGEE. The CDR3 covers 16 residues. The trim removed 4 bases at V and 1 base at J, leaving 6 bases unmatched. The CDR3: CASSTPGQGSGNTIYF. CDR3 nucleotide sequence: TGTGCCAGCAGCACCCCGGGACAGGGTTCTGGAAACACCATATATTTT.

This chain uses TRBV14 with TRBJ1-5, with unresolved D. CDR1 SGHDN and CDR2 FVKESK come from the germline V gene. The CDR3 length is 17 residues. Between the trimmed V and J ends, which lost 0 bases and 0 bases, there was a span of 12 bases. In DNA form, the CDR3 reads TGTGCCAGCAGCCAAGAAAGACACGGGGATAGCAATCAGCCCCAGCATTTT. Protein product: CASSQERHGDSNQPQHF.

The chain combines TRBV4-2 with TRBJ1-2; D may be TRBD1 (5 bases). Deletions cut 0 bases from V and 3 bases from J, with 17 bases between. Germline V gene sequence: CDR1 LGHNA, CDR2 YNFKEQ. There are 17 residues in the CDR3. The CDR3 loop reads CASSQDREGPLHYGYTF. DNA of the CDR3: TGTGCCAGCAGCCAAGACAGGGAGGGGCCATTGCACTATGGCTACACCTTC.

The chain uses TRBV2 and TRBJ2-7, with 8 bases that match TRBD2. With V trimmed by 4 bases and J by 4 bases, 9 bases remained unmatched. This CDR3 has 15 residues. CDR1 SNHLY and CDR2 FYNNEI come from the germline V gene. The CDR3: CASSGEDSGTYEQYF. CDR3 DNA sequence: TGTGCCAGCAGTGGGGAAGATAGCGGGACTTACGAGCAGTACTTC.

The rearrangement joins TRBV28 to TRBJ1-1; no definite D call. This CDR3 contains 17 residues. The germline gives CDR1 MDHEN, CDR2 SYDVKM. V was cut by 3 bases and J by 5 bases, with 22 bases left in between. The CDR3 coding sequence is TGTGCCAGCAGTTTGGGCAGCCCTGGGCCTCGACGGACTGAAGCTTTCTTT. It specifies CASSLGSPGPRRTEAFF.